This TCR beta chain derives from a study of chemoradiotherapy in HPV16-positive cancers. TCRdb's copy holds only in-frame clones and misses some; the assay was immunoSEQ multiplex PCR. The table includes 10,000 to 15,000 clones, roughly 90% detected once. Between the trimmed V and J ends, which lost 5 bases and 8 bases, there was a span of 19 bases. The CDR3 is 15 residues long. The germline CDR1 and CDR2 sequences are SGHRS and YFSETQ. This clonotype originated in a human donor with HPV-associated anogenital cancer. This sample was gathered from a patient who underwent chemoradiotherapy. This chain connects TRBV5-1 to TRBJ1-4; a possible D gene is TRBD1 (5 bases). As DNA, the CDR3 is TGCGCCAGCAGGCCCGACAGTATGAACGGGGAAAAACTGTTTTTT. Its protein product is CASRPDSMNGEKLFF.